The sequence of this TCR beta chain was determined in a study of T cell responses to AZD1222 COVID-19 vaccine. From germline, CDR1 is KGHSH and CDR2 LQKENI. The germline V and J ends were trimmed by 3 bases and 0 bases, with 14 bases remaining between them. The CDR3 extends over 17 amino acids. Combined were second doses at about 4 or about 12 weeks. The protocol was immunoSEQ multiplex PCR, while the TCRdb copy is restricted to in-frame clones and leaves out a portion. Of some 110,000 clones in the sample, around 89% are singletons; the top ten hold roughly 6.9%. Material: peripheral blood, obtained 28 days after the second AZD1222 dose. The chain uses TRBV18 and TRBJ1-4; D not certain. The clonotype originates from an adult who received the AZD1222 COVID-19 vaccine. The CDR3 protein is CASSPSVDGATNEKLFF. CDR3 sequence (DNA): TGTGCCAGCTCACCTTCCGTGGACGGTGCAACTAATGAAAAACTGTTTTTT.